The 13 T cell receptor beta chains presented below share a single source sample, sequenced in a study of T cell repertoires in cytomegalovirus infection. These receptors lack a known antigen. One entry per CDR3 protein, called by TCRdb with MiXCR from the reads. The sample lists some 940,000 distinct CDR3 sequences, around 30% occurring once. Sequenced material: cultured CD8+ T cells from PBMCs, taken from culture after CMV antigen stimulation. These TCRs come from a human donor in good health (CMV status not recorded). Some clones in this sample may be carry-over from other donors' samples.

The genes are TRBV6-6 and TRBJ1-2, with a tentative D call TRBD1 (5 bases). The CDR3 has 15 residues. Germline V CDR1 and CDR2: MNHNY, SVGAGI (reference sequence). Trimming removed 6 bases at V and 2 bases at J, with 16 bases between. The CDR3 loop reads CASRRRSTENYGYTF. Here the CDR3 DNA reads TGTGCCAGCAGACGACGATCGACAGAAAACTATGGCTACACCTTC.

J is TRBJ2-2 and V is TRBV19; D is uncertain. This CDR3 spans 12 amino acids. Germline assignment: CDR1 LNHDA and CDR2 SQIVND (reference sequence). V was shortened by 7 bases and J by 7 bases, with 10 bases between the two germline ends. The CDR3: CASMSVGGELFF. The CDR3 DNA reads as TGTGCCAGTATGAGCGTCGGCGGGGAGCTGTTTTTT.

This chain connects TRBV19 to TRBJ1-5, with no clear D. V was trimmed by 10 bases and J by 7 bases, leaving 20 bases between them. CDR1 and CDR2 from the germline V gene are LNHDA and SQIVND (reference sequence). The CDR3 length is 14 residues. The CDR3 is CATTEDRERQPQHF. The CDR3 DNA sequence: TGTGCCACTACCGAGGACCGGGAGCGGCAGCCCCAGCATTTT.

The V and J genes are TRBV7-6 and TRBJ1-1; 9 positions match TRBD1. V dropped 4 bases and J dropped 0; count of bases not matched to a gene: 9. The germline V gene encodes CDR1 SGHVS and CDR2 FNYEAQ. There are 17 residues in the CDR3. In DNA, the CDR3 is TGTGCCAGCAGCTCCTCGGGGACAGGGTACATGAACACTGAAGCTTTCTTT. This translates into CASSSSGTGYMNTEAFF.

The chain couples TRBV7-2 to TRBJ2-7, with D perhaps TRBD1 or TRBD2 (5 bases each). Germline V lookup: CDR1 SGHTA, CDR2 FQGNSA. The CDR3 runs 11 residues. The V end was cut by 5 bases, the J end by 9 bases, with 11 bases between. CDR3 sequence: CASSGGGGQYF. The CDR3 nucleotides read TGTGCCAGCAGCGGTGGTGGGGGGCAGTACTTC.

This clonotype was seen only a few times. CDR3 bases: TGTGCCAGCAGCTTAGTACCGCGGTCCGGACACGAGCAGTACGTC. It translates to CASSLVPRSGHEQYV. V usage is TRBV7-8 and J usage is TRBJ2-7, with D uncertain. This CDR3 comprises 15 residues. Germline CDR1 SGHVS, CDR2 FQNEAQ. The germline V and J ends were trimmed by 1 base and 5 bases, with 15 bases remaining between them.

The table lists this clonotype with a few counts. The chain combines TRBV7-9 with TRBJ2-5, with 7 bases identical to TRBD1. The V and J ends lost 5 bases and 5 bases, in that order; junction bases with no gene match: 14. Germline loops: CDR1 SEHNR, CDR2 FQNEAQ (reference sequence). The CDR3 runs to 16 residues. This CDR3 is CASSAQDGTERETQYF. The CDR3 DNA sequence: TGTGCCAGCAGCGCTCAGGACGGGACAGAAAGGGAGACCCAGTACTTC.

This chain links TRBV7-6 with TRBJ2-2; maybe TRBD2 (5 bases). The CDR3 has 14 residues. Between the trimmed V and J ends, which lost 5 bases and 6 bases, there was a span of 13 bases. CDR1 is SGHVS, CDR2 FNYEAQ, per germline. This CDR3 is CASSPSPGAGELFF. The CDR3 bases are TGTGCCAGCAGCCCCTCTCCCGGGGCCGGGGAGCTGTTTTTT.

There are many counts of this clonotype. The rearrangement links TRBV7-2 to TRBJ1-4, with a possible D match to TRBD1 (6 bases). The CDR3 runs to 16 residues. Germline lookup yields CDR1 SGHTA and CDR2 FQGNSA. Trimming took off 5 bases at V and 6 bases at J, with 19 bases between the two ends. The chain's CDR3 is CASSDDPGQTYEKLFF. CDR3 in DNA: TGTGCCAGCAGCGACGACCCGGGACAAACCTATGAAAAACTGTTTTTT.

This clonotype has ten or more counts. The V call is TRBV7-9, the J call TRBJ2-1; 9 bases fit TRBD1. The ends lost 4 bases at V and 5 bases at J; junction bases unmatched: 6. The CDR3 sequence is 15 residues long. Germline loops: CDR1 SEHNR, CDR2 FQNEAQ (reference sequence). CDR3 loop: CASSSTGTGNNEQFF. In nucleotides, the CDR3 is TGTGCCAGCAGCTCAACCGGGACAGGGAACAATGAGCAGTTCTTC.

This rearrangement joins TRBV12-5 to TRBJ2-2, with 11 bases identical to TRBD1. The CDR3 is made up of 19 amino acids. Losses at the gene ends were 3 bases for V and 3 bases for J; bases not matched to a gene: 12. Germline V gene lookup returns CDR1 LGHNT and CDR2 FRNRAP. This chain's CDR3 is CASGFSGTGGYQDTGELFF. The CDR3 DNA reads TGTGCTAGTGGTTTTTCCGGGACAGGGGGTTATCAGGACACCGGGGAGCTGTTTTTT.

This clonotype was seen at least ten times. The V call is TRBV7-8, the J call TRBJ2-1; tentatively, D is TRBD2 (5 bases). Deletions cut 5 bases from V and 7 bases from J, with 18 bases between. Germline lookup yields CDR1 SGHVS and CDR2 FQNEAQ. This CDR3 has 15 amino acids. CDR3 nucleotides: TGTGCCAGCAGCCTTCTGAGAGGGTTTAGGAATGAGCAGTTCTTC. It codes for CASSLLRGFRNEQFF.

The table lists this clonotype with a few counts. The rearrangement links TRBV6-2 or TRBV6-3 to TRBJ1-1; no firm D call. V was cut by 2 bases and J by 4 bases, with 8 bases left in between. Germline V gene lookup returns CDR1 MNHEY and CDR2 SVGEGT. The CDR3 has 13 residues. Here the CDR3 DNA reads TGTGCCAGCAGTTACGGGGAGCTCACTGAAGCTTTCTTT. Its protein product is CASSYGELTEAFF.